The 23 T cell receptor beta chains given below trace back to one sample, sequenced in a study of T cells after yellow fever vaccination. TCRdb recomputed calls from the 5' RACE reads with MiXCR, one row per CDR3 protein. The table lists more than 350,000 distinct CDR3 sequences, more than 9% of them singletons. Sequencing used PBMCs, obtained on the day of the first yellow fever vaccination. The receptor source for this set is a man younger than 35 who received the YFV17D yellow fever vaccine.

In its sample, this clonotype was seen a few times. The rearrangement joins TRBV2 to TRBJ2-2; D possibly corresponds to TRBD1 (6 bases). The CDR3 consists of 14 residues. V gave up 5 bases and J gave up 4 bases, with 11 bases separating them. CDR1 is SNHLY and CDR2 is FYNNEI in the germline V gene. CDR3 sequence reads: CASSITGSTGELFF. The DNA for the CDR3 is TGTGCCAGCAGTATAACAGGGAGCACCGGGGAGCTGTTTTTT.

This clonotype was counted at least ten times. The chain combines TRBV7-3 with TRBJ2-3; no definite D call. V lost 4 bases and J lost 0, with 8 bases in between. CDR1 and CDR2 from the germline V gene are SGHTA and FQGTGA. CDR3 size: 14 residues. CDR3 sequence (DNA): TGTGCCAGCAGCTCCCCGGACAGCACAGATACGCAGTATTTT. Protein product: CASSSPDSTDTQYF.

This clonotype has only a few counts. This chain uses TRBV18 with TRBJ2-3; 9 bases fit TRBD2. In germline, CDR1 is KGHSH, CDR2 LQKENI. The length of the CDR3 is 16 residues. Unmatched junction bases numbered 5, after V lost 1 base and J lost 3 bases. CDR3 coding DNA: TGTGCCAGCTCACCACTAGCGGGGGACGGTACAGATACGCAGTATTTT. Its protein is CASSPLAGDGTDTQYF.

This clonotype was seen only a few times. This chain connects TRBV5-6 to TRBJ2-7; D tentatively reads TRBD1 or TRBD2 (6 bases each). The CDR3 contains 15 residues. Deletions cut 1 base from V and 6 bases from J, with 17 bases between. Germline V gives CDR1 SGHDT, CDR2 YYEEEE. The CDR3 nucleotides are TGTGCCAGCAGCTTGTCTCCGGGGGCTGGGGCCGAGCAGTACTTC. Its protein is CASSLSPGAGAEQYF.

The chain uses TRBV7-8 and TRBJ1-5; 8 nucleotides agree with TRBD1. Trimming removed 4 bases from V and 4 bases from J; junction bases left unmatched: 15. Germline values: CDR1 SGHVS, CDR2 FQNEAQ. The CDR3 totals 18 residues. The CDR3 nucleotides are TGTGCCAGCAGCTCTAGACAGGGGAGTTTAATGGAGAATCAGCCCCAGCATTTT. It translates to CASSSRQGSLMENQPQHF. Supplemented by reference TRBV7-8 and TRBJ1-5, the full variable domain reads GAGVSQSPRYKVAKRGQDVALRCDPISGHVSLFWYQQALGQGPEFLTYFQNEAQLDKSGLPSDRFFAERPEGSVSTLKIQRTQQEDSAVYLCASSSRQGSLMENQPQHFGDGTRLSIL.

This clonotype has ten or more counts. The chain couples TRBV7-2 to TRBJ2-7, with 8 bases identical to TRBD2. This CDR3 is built from 17 residues. Germline V gives CDR1 SGHTA, CDR2 FQGNSA. Losses at the gene ends were 5 bases for V and 2 bases for J; bases not matched to a gene: 14. CDR3: CASSTRGSGGLTYEQYF. The DNA of the CDR3 is TGTGCCAGCAGCACCCGGGGAAGCGGGGGACTAACCTACGAGCAGTACTTC.

V gene TRBV4-3 combines with J gene TRBJ2-7; no clear D gene. The germline V and J ends were trimmed by 0 bases and 2 bases, with 8 bases remaining between them. The length of the CDR3 is 14 residues. Germline V gene data show CDR1 as LGHNA and CDR2 as YSLEER. CDR3 DNA: TGCGCCAGCAGCCAAGACGACGCTGCCTACGAGCAGTACGTC. This translates into CASSQDDAAYEQYV.

The CDR3 DNA reads TGTGCCAGTGCCTCGGGACGATATGAAAAACTGTTTTTT. The encoded protein is CASASGRYEKLFF. This chain connects TRBV12-3 or TRBV12-4 to TRBJ1-4; D is possibly TRBD1 (5 bases). V lost 9 bases to trimming and J lost 6 bases, with 14 bases between them. The CDR3 contains 13 residues.

This clonotype was detected a few times. The chain recombines TRBV11-2 with TRBJ1-4; D is undetermined. The germline gives CDR1 SGHAT, CDR2 FQNNGV. The CDR3 runs 14 residues. With 1 base removed from V and 4 bases from J, the gap between germline ends came to 7 bases. CDR3 in amino acids: CASSLGPYNEKLFF. The CDR3 nucleotides are TGTGCCAGCAGCTTAGGGCCATATAATGAAAAACTGTTTTTT.

J is TRBJ2-5 and V is TRBV2; TRBD2 matches at 8 bases. The CDR3 runs 17 residues. The V gene end was trimmed by 4 bases and the J gene end by 4 bases; junction bases not matched to a gene: 14. Germline assignment: CDR1 SNHLY and CDR2 FYNNEI. The CDR3 protein is CASSANRGLGSGETQYF. CDR3 bases: TGTGCCAGCAGTGCAAACCGGGGACTAGGTAGCGGAGAGACCCAGTACTTC.

This clonotype turned up a few times. The chain is built from TRBV7-9 and TRBJ1-5; D is unresolved. The V end lost 2 bases, the J end lost 9 bases, and 14 bases lay between the germline ends. CDR1 is SEHNR and CDR2 is FQNEAQ in the germline V gene (reference sequence). The CDR3 has 14 residues. CDR3 in amino acids: CASSLKQRPGPQHF. Written as DNA, the CDR3 is TGTGCCAGCAGCTTAAAACAGCGTCCAGGGCCCCAGCATTTT.

V is TRBV19 and J is TRBJ2-6, with unresolved D. V was shortened by 7 bases and J by 1 base, with 11 bases between the two germline ends. Germline V gives CDR1 LNHDA, CDR2 SQIVND (reference sequence). The CDR3 runs to 15 residues. CDR3 amino acids: CASNFDSSGANVLTF. The DNA for the CDR3 is TGTGCCAGTAACTTTGACTCGTCTGGGGCCAACGTCCTGACTTTC.

This sequence joins TRBV4-3 and TRBJ1-5; weak D call: TRBD1 (5 bases). Germline-derived CDR1 and CDR2 are LGHNA and YSLEER. This CDR3 has 15 amino acids. The V gene lost 1 base and the J gene lost 6 bases, with 13 bases spanning the gap. The CDR3 bases are TGCGCCAGCAGCCAAGGGGGCACAGGAGTTCAGCCCCAGCATTTT. As protein: CASSQGGTGVQPQHF.

V and J are TRBV20-1 and TRBJ2-7; 8 positions match TRBD2. CDR3 length: 14 residues. With V trimmed by 5 bases and J by 9 bases, 15 bases remained unmatched. CDR1 is DFQATT, CDR2 SNEGSKA, per germline (reference sequence). This CDR3 reads CSAGNSGGPWGQYF. The CDR3 DNA follows: TGCAGTGCTGGTAACAGCGGGGGACCCTGGGGGCAGTACTTC.

This clonotype was recorded a few times. The V gene is TRBV7-6, the J gene TRBJ2-2, with D perhaps TRBD2 (5 bases). Germline-derived CDR1 and CDR2 are SGHVS and FNYEAQ. CDR3 length: 15 amino acids. V was pared by 5 bases and J by 4 bases, with 14 bases between. The CDR3 spells CASSLRTLRTGELFF. The CDR3, as DNA: TGTGCCAGCAGCCTACGGACTCTTCGCACCGGGGAGCTGTTTTTT.

This clonotype appeared many times. This chain links TRBV3-1 with TRBJ2-5, with TRBD1 identical over 8 bases. CDR1 LGHDT and CDR2 YNNKEL come from the germline V gene (reference sequence). Trimming took 2 bases from V and 5 from J; bases not matched to a gene: 7. This CDR3 spans 15 amino acids. As DNA, the CDR3 is TGTGCCAGCAGCCAACGGACAGGGTGGGGTGAGACCCAGTACTTC. Residues: CASSQRTGWGETQYF.

The table lists this clonotype with a few counts. V usage is TRBV7-3 and J usage is TRBJ2-3; D is unresolved. Looked up from germline, CDR1 is SGHTA and CDR2 is FQGTGA. The CDR3 sequence is 14 residues long. Trimming cost V 4 bases and J 4 bases, with 12 bases left between them. The CDR3 DNA follows: TGTGCCAGCAGCTCCCGACTCCTCGCAGATACGCAGTATTTT. This sequence encodes CASSSRLLADTQYF.

V gene TRBV4-3 combines with J gene TRBJ1-1, with 7 positions matching TRBD1. This CDR3 is built from 15 residues. The V segment lost 1 base and the J segment 1 base; nucleotides outside the gene matches: 3. CDR1 and CDR2 from the germline V gene are LGHNA and YSLEER. This CDR3 is CASSQGRGTNTEAFF. CDR3 coding DNA: TGCGCCAGCAGCCAAGGCAGGGGGACGAACACTGAAGCTTTCTTT.

The rearrangement links TRBV6-5 to TRBJ2-5; weak D call: TRBD2 (6 bases). The germline gives CDR1 MNHEY, CDR2 SVGAGI. V dropped 2 bases and J dropped 0 bases, with 16 bases sitting between them. CDR3 size: 17 residues. In nucleotides, the CDR3 is TGTGCCAGCAGTTACCCGATTGAGACTAGTAACCAAGAGACCCAGTACTTC. It specifies CASSYPIETSNQETQYF.

V and J are TRBV9 and TRBJ2-3; D remains ambiguous. From germline, CDR1 is SGDLS and CDR2 YYNGEE. The V end was cut by 0 bases, the J end by 3 bases, with 14 bases between. The CDR3 extends over 16 amino acids. The CDR3 is CASSVDPGLGTDTQYF. The CDR3 coding sequence is TGTGCCAGCAGCGTAGATCCGGGCTTAGGTACAGATACGCAGTATTTT.

This clonotype has at least ten counts. The J gene is TRBJ1-2, the V gene TRBV5-6, with D unresolved. Germline assignment: CDR1 SGHDT and CDR2 YYEEEE. V lost 1 base and J 2 bases, leaving 9 bases between the germline ends. CDR3 length: 14 amino acids. CDR3 DNA sequence: TGTGCCAGCAGCTTGCAGAGAGTGAACTATGGCTACACCTTC. Residues: CASSLQRVNYGYTF.

V is TRBV27 and J is TRBJ2-1; D not resolved. Deletions cut 6 bases from V and 2 bases from J, with 8 bases between. CDR3 length: 13 amino acids. Germline V gene data show CDR1 as MNHEY and CDR2 as SMNVEV (reference sequence). The CDR3 here is CASRESPYNEQFF. The CDR3 DNA is TGTGCCAGCAGGGAGAGCCCCTACAATGAGCAGTTCTTC.

This clonotype was found a few times. The chain's CDR3 is CASSLVETGNTIYF. The CDR3 nucleotides are TGTGCCAGCAGCTTGGTAGAAACTGGAAACACCATATATTTT. The V gene is TRBV5-6, the J gene TRBJ1-3; D is ambiguous. The V gene's germline CDR1 is SGHDT and CDR2 YYEEEE. Between the trimmed V and J ends, which lost 0 bases and 2 bases, there was a span of 6 bases. This CDR3 has 14 residues.